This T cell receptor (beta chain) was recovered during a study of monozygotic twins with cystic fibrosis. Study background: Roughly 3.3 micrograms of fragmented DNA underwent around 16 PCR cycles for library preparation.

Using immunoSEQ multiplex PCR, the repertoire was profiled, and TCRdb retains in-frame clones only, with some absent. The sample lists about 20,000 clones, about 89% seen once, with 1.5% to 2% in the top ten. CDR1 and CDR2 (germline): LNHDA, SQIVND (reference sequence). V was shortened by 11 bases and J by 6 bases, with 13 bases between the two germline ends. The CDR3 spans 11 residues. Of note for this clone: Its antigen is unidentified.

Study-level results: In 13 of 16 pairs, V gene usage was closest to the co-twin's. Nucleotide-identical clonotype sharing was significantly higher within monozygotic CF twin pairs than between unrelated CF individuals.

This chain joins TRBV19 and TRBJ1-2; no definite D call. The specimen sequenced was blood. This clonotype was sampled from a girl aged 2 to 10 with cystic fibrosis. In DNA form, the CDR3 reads TGTGCCGTCCAACGGGGTAATGGCTACACCTTC. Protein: CAVQRGNGYTF.